This TCR beta chain was recorded in a study of T cell responses to AZD1222 COVID-19 vaccine. Study background: Pooling was applied to second doses at about 4 or about 12 weeks. Study results and caveats: Spike was spanned by vaccine-associated CD4 TCRs, with dominance at 160-218 and 743-854. Clonal diversity may have been underestimated in mostly white British donors.

A note on this clone: Its antigen is not identified.

Here immunoSEQ multiplex PCR was the method, and the copy in TCRdb shows in-frame clones only, minus some. The repertoire consists of about 110,000 clones, with under 95% occurring once and the leading ten covering approximately 22%. The V gene's germline CDR1 is MNHEY and CDR2 SMNVEV (reference sequence). V dropped 2 bases and J dropped 4 bases, with 12 bases sitting between them. This CDR3 comprises 14 residues. The chain joins TRBV27 to TRBJ2-7; a weak D match, TRBD2 (6 bases). The sequence was obtained from an adult in good health. This material consisted of peripheral blood, taken on day 0 of AZD1222 vaccination. The CDR3 reads CASSLQAGRYEQYF. Written as DNA, the CDR3 is TGTGCCAGCAGTTTACAGGCAGGGAGGTACGAGCAGTACTTC.